This T cell receptor (beta chain) is drawn from a study of post-analysis software for immune sequencing data. Study-wide results and limits: Clustering by F measure revealed strong co-clustering among samples prepared together in one batch. Relative to controls, patients had roughly five TRBV segments at higher frequency, with TRBV5-6, TRBV5-1 and TRBV20-1 among these.

In this sample, this clonotype turned up many times. Its antigen is undetermined. The CDR3 runs 14 residues. V lost 3 bases, J lost 0 bases, and 6 bases lay in between. Presence of unique molecular identifiers characterized the TCR beta cDNA libraries. TCRdb itself ran the PCR reads through MiXCR, one entry per CDR3 protein. The sample lists about 400,000 distinct CDR3 sequences; 30% to 45% were seen once. Sequenced input: blood. The TCR originated in a girl under 18 with multiple sclerosis. This rearrangement joins TRBV12-3 or TRBV12-4 to TRBJ2-1; no reliable D call. CDR3 in amino acids: CASSFGISYNEQFF. Here the CDR3 DNA reads TGTGCCAGCAGTTTTGGTATCTCCTACAATGAGCAGTTCTTC.